The text below deals with one T cell receptor beta chain. Its antigen is currently unknown. The record originates from a study of cytomegalovirus exposure and HLA in healthy donors. Study context: From some 180 million T cells, an earlier analysis saw approximately 110 million unique TCR beta sequences. Findings and limits, study-wide: As a later analysis showed, several of the most significant clusters appeared to be linked to common viral pathogens. Productive rates of about 90% or about 30% were seen for most TCR beta V segments in an earlier analysis.

It was with 60 Vbeta and 13 Jbeta primers that the PCR ran. Clones were read by immunoSEQ multiplex PCR, and TCRdb kept only the in-frame ones, dropping some. The sample records 90,000 to 110,000 clones, roughly 70% being singletons. Germline assignment: CDR1 SNHLY and CDR2 FYNNEI. Losses at the gene ends were 6 bases for V and 4 bases for J; bases not matched to a gene: 16. There are 18 residues in the CDR3. Sequenced input: PBMCs. The sequence was collected from a man aged 35 to 55 in good health and CMV-seronegative. This chain uses TRBV2 with TRBJ1-1; TRBD1 matches at 11 bases. CDR3 protein: CASSYEYRTGGGGTEAFF. In DNA form, the CDR3 reads TGTGCCAGCAGCTACGAATACCGGACAGGGGGCGGTGGCACTGAAGCTTTCTTT. The entire variable domain, with the rest obtained from reference TRBV2 and TRBJ1-1, is as follows: EPEVTQTPSHQVTQMGQEVILRCVPISNHLYFYWYRQILGQKVEFLVSFYNNEISEKSEIFDDQFSVERPDGSNFTLKIRSTKLEDSAMYFCASSYEYRTGGGGTEAFFGQGTRLTVV.